This entry lists 27 T cell receptor beta chains sequenced from one sample in a study of blood T cell repertoires in COVID-19. TCRdb's copy holds only in-frame clones and misses some; the assay was immunoSEQ multiplex PCR. The sample carries 62,000 or so clones, around four fifths recorded once. The sample was peripheral blood. Receptors originate from a man aged 55 to 69 with COVID-19, enrolled during active disease.

V usage is TRBV4-1 and J usage is TRBJ2-5, with 8 bases matching TRBD2. Germline assignment: CDR1 MGHRA and CDR2 YSYEKL. J gave up 4 bases and V 4 bases, and 11 bases lay outside the gene matches. The CDR3 consists of 16 residues. Here the CDR3 reads CASSPPTAGDAETQYF. CDR3 DNA: TGCGCCAGCAGCCCCCCCACAGCGGGGGACGCAGAGACCCAGTACTTC.

The rearrangement links TRBV3-1 (or the pseudogene TRBV3-2) to TRBJ1-5; a possible D gene is TRBD1 (5 bases). The CDR3 sequence is 18 residues long. V was cut by 2 bases and J by 0 bases, with 17 bases left in between. Germline V gene data show CDR1 as LGHDT and CDR2 as YNNKEL (reference sequence). This CDR3 reads CASSQTVTGLNSNQPQHF. The CDR3 DNA sequence: TGTGCCAGCAGCCAAACCGTAACAGGTTTAAATAGCAATCAGCCCCAGCATTTT.

The rearrangement uses TRBV5-3 and TRBJ1-5; 10 bases fit TRBD1. TRBV5-3 is sorted into the ORF group, with uncertain function. V shed 3 bases and J 7 bases; nucleotides not matched to a gene: 7. The CDR3 loop spans 15 amino acids. The CDR3 DNA sequence: TGTGCCAGAAGCTGGACCGGGACAGGGGAGCAGCCCCAGCATTTT. It specifies CARSWTGTGEQPQHF.

V and J are TRBV7-9 and TRBJ1-1, with 10 bases that match TRBD1. The CDR3 covers 13 residues. Unmatched junction bases numbered 3, after V lost 5 bases and J lost 6 bases. Germline assignment: CDR1 SEHNR and CDR2 FQNEAQ (reference sequence). The CDR3 nucleotides are TGTGCCAGCAGCCGACAGGGGGCGGCTGAAGCTTTCTTT. This gives the protein CASSRQGAAEAFF.

The V and J genes are TRBV27 and TRBJ1-6, with TRBD1 matching 9 bases. J gave up 13 bases and V 7 bases, and 14 bases lay outside the gene matches. This CDR3 has 15 amino acids. CDR1 and CDR2 (germline): MNHEY, SMNVEV (reference sequence). CDR3 amino acids: CASTVTGTGSWPLHF. CDR3 bases: TGTGCCAGCACCGTTACCGGGACAGGGTCTTGGCCCCTCCACTTT.

J is TRBJ2-3 and V is TRBV25-1; D unclear. Trimming shortened V by 5 bases and J by 1 base, and 10 bases separated the two germline ends. The germline V gene has CDR1 MGHDK and CDR2 SYGVNS. The CDR3 is 14 residues long. This CDR3 is CASSQDWGTDTQYF. CDR3 nucleotides: TGTGCCAGCAGTCAAGACTGGGGCACAGATACGCAGTATTTT.

This chain links TRBV4-1 with TRBJ1-5; unclear D gene. Germline assignment: CDR1 MGHRA and CDR2 YSYEKL. V was pared by 5 bases and J by 0 bases, with 8 bases between. The CDR3 spans 14 residues. CDR3 in DNA: TGCGCCAGCAGCTACATTGATAGCAATCAGCCCCAGCATTTT. This gives the protein CASSYIDSNQPQHF.

The chain has TRBV6-5 and TRBJ2-7, with TRBD1 identical over 7 bases. This CDR3 contains 14 residues. Germline trimming cut 8 bases from V and 0 bases from J; bases unmatched to any gene: 7. CDR1 is MNHEY and CDR2 is SVGAGI in the germline V gene. The CDR3 coding sequence is TGTGCCAGCTACGACAGGGCCGCCTCCTACGAGCAGTACTTC. Translating it yields CASYDRAASYEQYF.

The chain has TRBV19 and TRBJ2-7; 10 bases agree with TRBD1. Per the germline V gene, CDR1 is LNHDA and CDR2 is SQIVND (reference sequence). The CDR3 covers 15 residues. Losses at the gene ends were 3 bases for V and 6 bases for J; bases not matched to a gene: 8. CDR3 DNA sequence: TGTGCCAGTAGTATGGCTGGGACAGGGGAGGCCGAGCAGTACTTC. Its translation is CASSMAGTGEAEQYF.

This clone has a single count. The rearrangement links TRBV2 to TRBJ1-2; D uncertain. Germline CDR1 reads SNHLY; CDR2 reads FYNNEI. The CDR3 extends over 14 amino acids. Trimming took 6 bases from V and 4 from J, leaving 15 bases between them. This chain's CDR3 is CASRQQLGGYGYTF. For the CDR3, the DNA is TGTGCCAGCAGGCAACAGCTGGGAGGCTATGGCTACACCTTC.

For the CDR3, the DNA is TGTGCCAGCAGCCAAGAGGAGGCTAGCGGGGGCGAGCAGTACTTC. Its protein product is CASSQEEASGGEQYF. The rearrangement links TRBV3-1 (or the pseudogene TRBV3-2) to TRBJ2-7; 10 positions agree with TRBD2. The CDR3 consists of 15 residues. From germline, CDR1 is LGHDT and CDR2 YNNKEL (reference sequence). After removal of 0 bases from V and 6 bases from J, the junction contained 5 bases not matched to a gene.

J is TRBJ1-1 and V is TRBV24-1; D uncertain. Trimming removed 4 bases from V and 4 bases from J, with 18 bases in between. There are 16 residues in the CDR3. Germline CDR1 and CDR2: KGHDR and SFDVKD. For the CDR3, the DNA is TGTGCCACCAGTGACTCACGTCGGGGAGATGGCACTGAAGCTTTCTTT. Its protein product is CATSDSRRGDGTEAFF.

This chain connects TRBV4-1 to TRBJ2-2; no clear D gene. Trimming stripped 2 bases from V and 1 base from J, with 5 bases between. Germline CDR1 is MGHRA and CDR2 is YSYEKL. This CDR3 region has 14 residues. The CDR3 coding sequence is TGCGCCAGCAGCCAACCAAAGAACACCGGGGAGCTGTTTTTT. Its translation is CASSQPKNTGELFF.

This clone showed up just once. CDR3 loop: CASSTGTFTGELFF. In DNA form, the CDR3 reads TGCGCCAGCAGTACCGGGACATTCACCGGGGAGCTGTTTTTT. The gene calls are TRBV5-1 and TRBJ2-2; TRBD1 is a possible D gene (6 bases). Trimming took off 5 bases at V and 4 bases at J, with 12 bases between the two ends. The CDR3 sequence is 14 residues long. CDR1 SGHRS and CDR2 YFSETQ come from the germline V gene.

The chain carries TRBV5-1 and TRBJ1-1; 11 bases align to TRBD1. Per the germline V gene, CDR1 is SGHRS and CDR2 is YFSETQ. The CDR3 contains 17 residues. V trimming: 1 base; J trimming: 0 bases; junction bases outside the gene matches: 5. The CDR3 reads CASSLSGTGGMNTEAFF. The DNA of the CDR3 is TGCGCCAGCAGCTTGTCCGGGACAGGGGGGATGAACACTGAAGCTTTCTTT.

The chain employs TRBV28 and TRBJ1-1; 7 bases map to TRBD1. Germline-derived CDR1 and CDR2 are MDHEN and SYDVKM. J was trimmed by 3 bases and V by 1 base; bases with no gene match: 5. The CDR3 totals 15 residues. CDR3 protein: CASSLYGTAHTEAFF. The CDR3 nucleotides are TGTGCCAGCAGTTTATACGGGACAGCACACACTGAAGCTTTCTTT.

The rearrangement uses TRBV27 and TRBJ2-3; tentative D call: TRBD2 (6 bases). Germline assignment: CDR1 MNHEY and CDR2 SMNVEV (reference sequence). This CDR3 contains 15 residues. Trimming took off 8 bases at V and 7 bases at J, with 22 bases between the two ends. DNA of the CDR3: TGTGCCAGCCGAGCACAGCCCTCTACTAGCTATACGCAGTATTTT. Translated: CASRAQPSTSYTQYF.

The chain uses TRBV29-1 and TRBJ2-7, with 8 bases aligning to TRBD2. The CDR3 sequence is 13 residues long. Losses at the gene ends were 4 bases for V and 5 bases for J; bases not matched to a gene: 7. CDR1 is SQVTM and CDR2 is ANQGSEA in the germline V gene. The CDR3 DNA is TGCAGCGTTGGAGCGGGAGCAATGGACGAGCAGTACTTC. Its protein product is CSVGAGAMDEQYF.

The genes are TRBV28 and TRBJ2-7, with TRBD2 as a possible D gene (6 bases). Germline CDR1 is MDHEN and CDR2 is SYDVKM. The CDR3 has 14 amino acids. The V end was cut by 9 bases, the J end by 3 bases, with 18 bases between. The DNA of the CDR3 is TGTGCCAGTACCGTCCCGGGACTCAACTACGAGCAGTACTTC. The encoded protein is CASTVPGLNYEQYF.

V usage is TRBV11-2 and J usage is TRBJ1-2; no reliable D call. The CDR3 loop spans 15 amino acids. Germline CDR1 and CDR2: SGHAT and FQNNGV. The V end lost 5 bases, the J end lost 8 bases, and 21 bases lay between the germline ends. CDR3 sequence: CASSPRNPAGEGYTF. The CDR3 DNA follows: TGTGCCAGCAGCCCCCGAAACCCAGCCGGGGAGGGCTACACCTTC.

The chain couples TRBV27 to TRBJ1-1; D gene ambiguous. This CDR3 spans 13 amino acids. CDR1 and CDR2 from the germline V gene are MNHEY and SMNVEV (reference sequence). V lost 7 bases to trimming and J lost 4 bases, with 13 bases between them. CDR3 in DNA: TGTGCCAGCAATTCACAAATGGCCACTGAAGCTTTCTTT. As protein: CASNSQMATEAFF.

This clone has just a few counts. The J gene is TRBJ2-7, the V gene TRBV11-1, with TRBD1 as a possible D gene (6 bases). Germline CDR1 and CDR2: SGHAT and FQDESV (reference sequence). CDR3 size: 17 residues. The V and J ends lost 0 bases and 5 bases respectively, with 20 bases between them. DNA of the CDR3: TGTGCCAGCAGCTTAGCGCGGTACCTGACAGGTAGGGACGAGCAGTACTTC. It encodes CASSLARYLTGRDEQYF.

This clone was seen just once. The gene calls are TRBV29-1 and TRBJ2-3; 9 bases line up with TRBD1. Per the germline V gene, CDR1 is SQVTM and CDR2 is ANQGSEA. V gave up 6 bases and J gave up 4 bases; unmatched junction bases: 5. The CDR3 contains 13 residues. As DNA, the CDR3 is TGCAGCGTCAGGACAGGGGTCCCAGATACGCAGTATTTT. It is translated as CSVRTGVPDTQYF.

The J gene is TRBJ2-7, the V gene TRBV7-2, with 8 bases that match TRBD2. This CDR3 is built from 15 residues. Germline CDR1 is SGHTA and CDR2 is FQGNSA. The trim removed 5 bases at V and 4 bases at J, leaving 10 bases unmatched. This CDR3 reads CASSPSGRRLYEQYF. Written as DNA, the CDR3 is TGTGCCAGCAGCCCCAGCGGGAGAAGGCTTTACGAGCAGTACTTC.

The chain carries TRBV11-2 and TRBJ1-2; possible D gene TRBD1, 6 bases. Germline CDR1 reads SGHAT; CDR2 reads FQNNGV. V was pared by 0 bases and J by 4 bases, with 18 bases between. The CDR3 runs to 17 residues. As DNA, the CDR3 is TGTGCCAGCAGCTTAGATCCCACCCCGGACAGCCCCTATGGCTACACCTTC. Protein: CASSLDPTPDSPYGYTF.

DNA for the CDR3: TGTGCCAGCAGCGAAACGGGGACCTACGAGCAGTACTTC. Its translation is CASSETGTYEQYF. The J gene is TRBJ2-7, the V gene TRBV9; D is possibly TRBD2 (5 bases). V lost 3 bases and J 2 bases, leaving 9 bases between the germline ends. CDR3 length: 13 amino acids. In germline, CDR1 is SGDLS, CDR2 YYNGEE.

The chain combines TRBV13 with TRBJ2-1, with TRBD2 matching over 7 bases. The CDR3 loop spans 15 amino acids. Germline V CDR1 and CDR2: PRHDT, FYEKMQ (reference sequence). V lost 2 bases, J lost 6 bases, and 7 bases stayed unmatched. The CDR3 here is CASSLPSGVGNEQFF. CDR3 bases: TGTGCCAGCAGCTTACCTAGCGGAGTGGGCAATGAGCAGTTCTTC.